Presented here are 19 T cell receptor beta chains from one specimen sequenced in a study of blood T cell repertoires in COVID-19. Repertoires were generated with immunoSEQ multiplex PCR, while TCRdb's copy carries only in-frame clones and drops some. Of 150,000 to 200,000 clones in the sample, around 84% were seen once. Material for sequencing was peripheral blood. These receptors originate from a man aged 60 to 69 with COVID-19, enrolled during active disease.

The chain is built from TRBV4-3 and TRBJ1-1; 7 nucleotides line up with TRBD1. V lost 0 bases and J lost 6; bases outside the gene matches: 4. Germline V gives CDR1 LGHNA, CDR2 YSLEER. CDR3 size: 14 residues. This chain's CDR3 is CASSQDSQGAEAFF. CDR3 sequence (DNA): TGCGCCAGCAGCCAAGATTCGCAGGGGGCTGAAGCTTTCTTT.

The chain employs TRBV5-1 and TRBJ2-7, with TRBD1 matching over 8 bases. V shed 4 bases and J 5 bases; nucleotides not matched to a gene: 11. Germline V gene lookup returns CDR1 SGHRS and CDR2 YFSETQ. CDR3 length: 15 amino acids. This CDR3 reads CASSPQARGPNEQYF. The CDR3 DNA follows: TGCGCCAGCAGCCCCCAGGCCAGGGGGCCAAACGAGCAGTACTTC.

This clone appeared a few times. The rearrangement links TRBV3-1 (or the pseudogene TRBV3-2) to TRBJ1-1; a weak D match, TRBD1 (5 bases). The V end lost 0 bases, the J end lost 7 bases, and 15 bases lay between the germline ends. Germline lookup yields CDR1 LGHDT and CDR2 YNNKEL (reference sequence). This CDR3 comprises 15 residues. As DNA, the CDR3 is TGTGCCAGCAGCCAAGAAGTACAGAGAGACAGTGAAGCTTTCTTT. It codes for CASSQEVQRDSEAFF.

This chain links TRBV19 with TRBJ1-1, with D tentatively TRBD1 (6 bases). The CDR3 has 12 residues. With 5 bases removed from V and 8 bases from J, the gap between germline ends came to 12 bases. Germline CDR1 LNHDA, CDR2 SQIVND (reference sequence). CDR3 in amino acids: CASSAQGGEAFF. The CDR3 DNA sequence: TGTGCCAGTAGTGCACAGGGTGGAGAAGCTTTCTTT.

The chain joins TRBV4-3 to TRBJ1-2, with D unresolved. CDR1 LGHNA and CDR2 YSLEER come from the germline V gene. The CDR3 has 13 residues. Trimming removed 0 bases at V and 4 bases at J, with 6 bases between. The CDR3, as DNA: TGCGCCAGCAGCCAAGATCCAATCTATGGCTACACCTTC. It yields the protein CASSQDPIYGYTF.

V usage is TRBV19 and J usage is TRBJ1-3, with 9 nucleotides matching TRBD1. With V trimmed by 9 bases and J by 8 bases, 11 bases remained unmatched. This CDR3 has 14 residues. CDR1 and CDR2 (germline): LNHDA, SQIVND (reference sequence). CDR3: CASNSGQGWDTIYF. CDR3 nucleotides: TGTGCCAGCAACTCAGGACAGGGGTGGGACACCATATATTTT.

The chain employs TRBV19 and TRBJ2-3; 7 nucleotides agree with TRBD2. Germline assignment: CDR1 LNHDA and CDR2 SQIVND (reference sequence). V was pared by 5 bases and J by 4 bases, with 9 bases of the junction left unmatched. The CDR3 extends over 15 amino acids. The CDR3, as DNA: TGTGCCAGTAGTCTCGCGGCGGGAGTGTCAGATACGCAGTATTTT. Translation gives CASSLAAGVSDTQYF.

The gene calls are TRBV14 and TRBJ1-2; 9 bases agree with TRBD1. The V segment lost 3 bases and the J segment 2 bases; nucleotides outside the gene matches: 7. Germline CDR1 SGHDN, CDR2 FVKESK. This CDR3 spans 16 amino acids. The CDR3 here is CASSQIWDRANYGYTF. DNA of the CDR3: TGTGCCAGCAGCCAGATATGGGACAGGGCCAACTATGGCTACACCTTC.

The V and J genes are TRBV4-3 and TRBJ2-5; D remains ambiguous. The germline V gene encodes CDR1 LGHNA and CDR2 YSLEER. The CDR3 is made up of 15 amino acids. Trimming took 0 bases from V and 7 from J, leaving 15 bases between them. The CDR3 nucleotides are TGCGCCAGCAGCCAAGATTTGGCCCTGGTTGGGACCCAGTACTTC. It codes for CASSQDLALVGTQYF.

The sample holds one count of this clone. This chain joins TRBV5-1 and TRBJ1-3, with TRBD1 matching over 8 bases. CDR3 length equals 16 residues. V shed 2 bases and J 2 bases; nucleotides not matched to a gene: 6. Germline V gives CDR1 SGHRS, CDR2 YFSETQ. The CDR3 is CASSLSRTGTGNTIYF. CDR3 bases: TGCGCCAGCAGCTTATCACGGACAGGGACTGGAAACACCATATATTTT.

The chain employs TRBV6-5 and TRBJ2-2, with D perhaps matching TRBD2 (5 bases). Germline loops: CDR1 MNHEY, CDR2 SVGAGI. The CDR3 loop spans 14 amino acids. V was trimmed by 6 bases and J by 3 bases, leaving 11 bases between them. The CDR3 reads CASSHSGYTGELFF. CDR3 nucleotide sequence: TGTGCCAGCAGCCACTCGGGGTACACCGGGGAGCTGTTTTTT.

V is TRBV5-4 and J is TRBJ2-3; 10 nucleotides align to TRBD2. Germline V gene lookup returns CDR1 SGHNT and CDR2 YYREEE (reference sequence). The CDR3 extends over 18 amino acids. Trimming removed 0 bases from V and 2 bases from J; junction bases left unmatched: 9. The CDR3 is CASSLDGRLAGHTDTQYF. The CDR3 nucleotides are TGTGCCAGCAGCTTGGACGGGAGACTAGCGGGCCACACAGATACGCAGTATTTT.

This chain joins TRBV28 and TRBJ1-2; 11 bases line up with TRBD1. CDR1 is MDHEN, CDR2 SYDVKM, per germline. The CDR3 is 14 residues long. Trimming removed 6 bases from V and 5 bases from J; junction bases left unmatched: 5. For the CDR3, the DNA is TGTGCCAGCAGCCCGGACAGGGGGCTTTATGGCTACACCTTC. This encodes CASSPDRGLYGYTF.

This chain's CDR3 is CAISDGGEKLFF. DNA of the CDR3: TGTGCCATCAGTGACGGGGGGGAAAAACTGTTTTTT. The chain combines TRBV10-3 with TRBJ1-4; tentatively, D is TRBD1 (5 bases). The CDR3 runs 12 residues. CDR1 and CDR2 from the germline V gene are ENHRY and SYGVKD. The V and J ends lost 3 bases and 8 bases respectively, with 7 bases between them.

V and J are TRBV5-1 and TRBJ2-1, with 8 positions matching TRBD2. Germline values: CDR1 SGHRS, CDR2 YFSETQ. The CDR3 is 17 residues long. J was trimmed by 6 bases and V by 1 base; bases with no gene match: 12. The CDR3 sequence: CASSLTSGVILGNEQFF. The DNA for the CDR3 is TGCGCCAGCAGCTTGACTAGCGGAGTAATTTTAGGCAATGAGCAGTTCTTC.

Details on this clone: Compared with germline, one end of the junction differs, possibly owing to a read error. This chain joins TRBV28 and TRBJ1-1, with TRBD1 as a possible D gene (5 bases). CDR3 size: 14 residues. Germline V lookup: CDR1 MDHEN, CDR2 SYDVKM. The CDR3 region has the DNA TGTGCCAGCAGCGCCAGTGGGGGGAACAGTGAAGCTTTCTTT. It specifies CASSASGGNSEAFF.

The chain links TRBV30 to TRBJ2-3, with D possibly TRBD1 on 6 matching bases. With 0 bases removed from V and 4 bases from J, the gap between germline ends came to 11 bases. The CDR3 has 14 residues. The germline V gene has CDR1 GTSNPN and CDR2 SVGIG (reference sequence). The CDR3 nucleotides read TGTGCCTGGAGTGTACTCCGGACAGCAGATACGCAGTATTTT. Amino acid sequence: CAWSVLRTADTQYF.

The gene calls are TRBV15 and TRBJ2-3, with D possibly TRBD2 on 6 matching bases. CDR1 and CDR2 from the germline V gene are LNHNV and YYDKDF (reference sequence). The CDR3 covers 15 residues. Trimming removed 0 bases from V and 3 bases from J, with 10 bases in between. CDR3 in DNA: TGTGCCACCAGCAGAGAGGAGGGGACGACAGATACGCAGTATTTT. This gives the protein CATSREEGTTDTQYF.

V gene TRBV7-9 combines with J gene TRBJ1-1; possibly TRBD1 for D (5 bases). V lost 1 base and J lost 0, with 9 bases in between. This CDR3 has 15 amino acids. Per the germline V gene, CDR1 is SEHNR and CDR2 is FQNEAQ (reference sequence). CDR3 amino acids: CASSLGTFMNTEAFF. The CDR3 bases are TGTGCCAGCAGCTTAGGGACATTCATGAACACTGAAGCTTTCTTT.